This TCR beta chain was observed in a study of shared clonotypes between healthy human individuals. In the study overall: Three plates each covered CD4 naive and memory; CD8 naive two, CD8 memory one.

With regard to this clone: Antigen: not known.

From germline, CDR1 is MDHEN and CDR2 SYDVKM. There are 14 residues in the CDR3. V shed 10 bases, J shed 8 bases, and the junction held 14 bases outside the gene matches. Here immunoSEQ multiplex PCR was the method, and the copy in TCRdb shows in-frame clones only, minus some. The sample includes around 1.9 million clones, approximately 92% seen only once; the top ten take around 1.7%. Study outcomes and limitations: Represented diversity (both genetic and exposure-history) was limited by the small number of donors. Exclusively blood specimens were collected; tissue repertoires likely differ.

Terminally differentiated effector memory CD45RA+ cells were excluded by CCR7 positive selection of CD45RO-negative cells. Within Nashville, Tennessee resided all donors, each a Caucasian adult. Sequencing was performed on naive CD8+ T cells from PBMCs. This TCR was sampled from a man aged 18 to 29 in good health. Some clones in this sample may be carry-over from other donors' samples. V is TRBV28 and J is TRBJ1-2; TRBD1 aligns across 9 bases. As DNA, the CDR3 is TGTGCCATCTCCCGCACAGGGGGCGGGGGGGGCTACACCTTC. Protein: CAISRTGGGGGYTF.